A single sample is the source of the 2 T cell receptor beta chains below, sequenced in a study of identical twins (TCRdb year 2016). Receptors were amplified or captured by 5' RACE. Sequencing was carried out with an Illumina HiSeq 2000. The public sequencing data were trimmed at Q25 with fastp and processed into clonotypes with MiXCR by TCRdb, which kept only in-frame beta chains. Every entry covers one CDR3 protein and lists the most common genes and DNA from its rows. Within this sample are hundreds of thousands of distinct CDR3 sequences, with approximately 13% of them counted one time only. In total, the top ten clones hold about 1.5% of the sample. The sample was also reused in another study, on yellow fever vaccine responses in identical twins.

Sequencing was done on a sample of PBMCs. These TCRs come from a woman between 18 and 29 years old in good health.

This clonotype was seen a few times. This sequence joins TRBV6-1 and TRBJ2-3; 12 bases are shared with TRBD2. The CDR3 extends over 18 amino acids. CDR1 MNHNS and CDR2 SASEGT come from the germline V gene. J was trimmed by 0 bases and V by 8 bases; bases with no gene match: 12. The CDR3 region is CASRGLAGYSGSTDTQYF. For the CDR3, the DNA is TGTGCCAGCCGAGGACTAGCGGGGTATAGTGGCAGCACAGATACGCAGTATTTT.

This clonotype was seen only a few times. V usage is TRBV6-1 and J usage is TRBJ1-2; 7 bases agree with TRBD1. V trimming: 6 bases; J trimming: 4 bases; junction bases outside the gene matches: 5. This CDR3 is built from 13 residues. From germline, CDR1 is MNHNS and CDR2 SASEGT. This CDR3 is CASRDRSGYGYTF. CDR3 bases: TGTGCCAGCAGGGACAGGAGTGGCTATGGCTACACCTTC.